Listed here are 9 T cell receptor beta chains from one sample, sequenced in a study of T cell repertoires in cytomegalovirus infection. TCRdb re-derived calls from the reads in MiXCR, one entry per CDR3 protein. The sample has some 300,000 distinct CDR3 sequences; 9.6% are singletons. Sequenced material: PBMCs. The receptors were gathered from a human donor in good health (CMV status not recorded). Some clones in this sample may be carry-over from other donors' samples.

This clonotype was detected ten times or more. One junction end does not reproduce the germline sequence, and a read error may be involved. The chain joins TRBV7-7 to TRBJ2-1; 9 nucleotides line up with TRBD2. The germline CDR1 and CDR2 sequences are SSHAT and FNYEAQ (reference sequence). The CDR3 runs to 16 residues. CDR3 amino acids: CASSVGLASSYNEQFF. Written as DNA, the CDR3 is TGTGCTAGCAGCGTCGGACTAGCGAGCTCCTACAATGAGCAGTTCTTC.

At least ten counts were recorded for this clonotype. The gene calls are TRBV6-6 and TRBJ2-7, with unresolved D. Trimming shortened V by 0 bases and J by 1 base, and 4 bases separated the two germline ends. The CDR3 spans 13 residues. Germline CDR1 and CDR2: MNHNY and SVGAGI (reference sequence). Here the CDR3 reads CASSYSRSYEQYF. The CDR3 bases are TGTGCCAGCAGTTACTCTAGGTCCTACGAGCAGTACTTC.

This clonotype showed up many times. The CDR3 loop reads CASSLAGDFYNEQFF. CDR3 in DNA: TGTGCCAGCAGCTTGGCGGGGGATTTTTACAATGAGCAGTTCTTC. The chain recombines TRBV5-4 with TRBJ2-1, with a weak D call TRBD2 (6 bases). V was shortened by 0 bases and J by 4 bases, with 11 bases between the two germline ends. Germline V CDR1 and CDR2: SGHNT, YYREEE (reference sequence). The CDR3 length is 15 residues.

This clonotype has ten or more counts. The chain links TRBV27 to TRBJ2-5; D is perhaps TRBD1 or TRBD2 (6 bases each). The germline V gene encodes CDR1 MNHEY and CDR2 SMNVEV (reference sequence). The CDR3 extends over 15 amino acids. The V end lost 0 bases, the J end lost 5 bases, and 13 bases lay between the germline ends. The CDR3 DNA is TGTGCCAGCAGTTTATCGGGGGGCCCTGGGGAGACCCAGTACTTC. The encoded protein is CASSLSGGPGETQYF.

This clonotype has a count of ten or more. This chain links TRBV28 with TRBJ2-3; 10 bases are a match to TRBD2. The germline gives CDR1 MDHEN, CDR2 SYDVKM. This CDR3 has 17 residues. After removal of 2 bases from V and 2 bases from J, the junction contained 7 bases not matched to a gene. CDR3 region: CASSLGSGGLNTDTQYF. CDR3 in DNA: TGTGCCAGCAGTTTAGGTAGCGGGGGGCTCAACACAGATACGCAGTATTTT.

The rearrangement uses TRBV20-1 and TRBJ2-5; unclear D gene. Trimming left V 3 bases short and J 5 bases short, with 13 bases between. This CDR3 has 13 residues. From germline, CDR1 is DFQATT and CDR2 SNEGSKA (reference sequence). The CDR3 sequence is CSASLLGRETQYF. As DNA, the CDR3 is TGCAGTGCTAGTCTCCTGGGTCGGGAGACCCAGTACTTC.

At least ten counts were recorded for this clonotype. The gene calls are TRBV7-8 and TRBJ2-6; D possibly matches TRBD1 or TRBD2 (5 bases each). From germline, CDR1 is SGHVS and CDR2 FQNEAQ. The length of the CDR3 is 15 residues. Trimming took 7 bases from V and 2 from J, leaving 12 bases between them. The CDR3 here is CASKRGPAGANVLTF. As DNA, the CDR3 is TGTGCCAGCAAGAGGGGTCCGGCTGGGGCCAACGTCCTGACTTTC.

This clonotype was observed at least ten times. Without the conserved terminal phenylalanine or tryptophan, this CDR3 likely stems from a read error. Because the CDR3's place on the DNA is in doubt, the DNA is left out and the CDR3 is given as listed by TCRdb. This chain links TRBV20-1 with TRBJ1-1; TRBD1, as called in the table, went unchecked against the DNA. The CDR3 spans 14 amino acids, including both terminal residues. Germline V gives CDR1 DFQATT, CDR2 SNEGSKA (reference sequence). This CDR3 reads CSARVPSGTAWGTL.

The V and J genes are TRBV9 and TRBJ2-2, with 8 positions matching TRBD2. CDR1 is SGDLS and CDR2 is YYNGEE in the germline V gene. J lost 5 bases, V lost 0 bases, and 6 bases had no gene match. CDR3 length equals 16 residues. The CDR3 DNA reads TGTGCCAGCAGCGTAGGCAGCGGGGGCCCGACCGGGGAGCTGTTTTTT. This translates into CASSVGSGGPTGELFF.